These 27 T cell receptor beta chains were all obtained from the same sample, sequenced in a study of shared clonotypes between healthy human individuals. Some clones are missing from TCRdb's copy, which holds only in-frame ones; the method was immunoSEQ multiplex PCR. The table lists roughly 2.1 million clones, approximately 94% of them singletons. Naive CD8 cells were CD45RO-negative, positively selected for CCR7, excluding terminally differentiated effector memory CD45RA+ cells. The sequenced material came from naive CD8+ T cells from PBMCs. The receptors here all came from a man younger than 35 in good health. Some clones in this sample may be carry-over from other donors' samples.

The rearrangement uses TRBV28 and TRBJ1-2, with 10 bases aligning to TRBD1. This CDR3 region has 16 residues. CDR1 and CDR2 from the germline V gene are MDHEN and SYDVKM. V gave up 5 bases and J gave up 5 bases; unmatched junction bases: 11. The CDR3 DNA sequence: TGTGCCAGCAGTCGACAGGGGGCGCTGAGTATTTATGGCTACACCTTC. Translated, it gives CASSRQGALSIYGYTF.

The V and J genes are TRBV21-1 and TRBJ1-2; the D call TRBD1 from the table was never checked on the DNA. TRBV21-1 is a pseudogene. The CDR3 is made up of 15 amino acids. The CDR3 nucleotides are TGTGCCAGCACCCTCAAGACAGGCTTTAGTGAAGGCTACACCTTC. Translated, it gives CASTLKTGFSEGYTF.

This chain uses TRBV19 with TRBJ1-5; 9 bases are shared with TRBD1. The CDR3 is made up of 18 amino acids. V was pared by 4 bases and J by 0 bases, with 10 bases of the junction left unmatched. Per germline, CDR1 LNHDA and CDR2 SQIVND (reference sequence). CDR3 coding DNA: TGTGCCAGTAGTACGCCGGACAGGGGACCCTATAGCAATCAGCCCCAGCATTTT. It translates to CASSTPDRGPYSNQPQHF. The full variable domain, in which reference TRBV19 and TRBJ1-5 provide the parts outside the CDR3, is DGGITQSPKYLFRKEGQNVTLSCEQNLNHDAMYWYRQDPGQGLRLIYYSQIVNDFQKGDIAEGYSVSREKKESFPLTVTSAQKNPTAFYLCASSTPDRGPYSNQPQHFGDGTRLSIL.

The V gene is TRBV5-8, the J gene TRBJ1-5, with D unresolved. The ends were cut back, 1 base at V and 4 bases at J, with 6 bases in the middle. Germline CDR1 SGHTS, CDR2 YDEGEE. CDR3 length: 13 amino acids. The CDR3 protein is CASSLSGNQPQHF. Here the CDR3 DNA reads TGTGCCAGCAGCTTGTCAGGAAATCAGCCCCAGCATTTT.

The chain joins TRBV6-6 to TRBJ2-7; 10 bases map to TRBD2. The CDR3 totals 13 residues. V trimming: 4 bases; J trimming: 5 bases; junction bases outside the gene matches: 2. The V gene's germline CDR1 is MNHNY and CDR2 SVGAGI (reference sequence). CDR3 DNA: TGTGCCAGCAGTTTCACTAGCGGGAACGAGCAGTACTTC. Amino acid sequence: CASSFTSGNEQYF.

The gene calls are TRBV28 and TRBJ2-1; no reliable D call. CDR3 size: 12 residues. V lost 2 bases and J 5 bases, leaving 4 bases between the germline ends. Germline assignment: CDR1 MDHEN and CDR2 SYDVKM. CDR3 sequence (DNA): TGTGCCAGCAGTTTAGATAACAATGAGCAGTTCTTC. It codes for CASSLDNNEQFF.

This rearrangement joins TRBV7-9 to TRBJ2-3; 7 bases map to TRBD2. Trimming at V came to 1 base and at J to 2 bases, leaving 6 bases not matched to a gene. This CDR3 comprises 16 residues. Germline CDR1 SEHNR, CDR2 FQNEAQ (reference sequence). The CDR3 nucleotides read TGTGCCAGCAGCTTAGTGCTGGGACTACCCACAGATACGCAGTATTTT. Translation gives CASSLVLGLPTDTQYF.

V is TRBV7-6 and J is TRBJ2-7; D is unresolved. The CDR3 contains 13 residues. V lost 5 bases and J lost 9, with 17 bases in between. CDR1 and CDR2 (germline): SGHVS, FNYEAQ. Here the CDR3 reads CASSPYSQSGQYF. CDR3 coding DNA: TGTGCCAGCAGCCCCTACAGTCAATCCGGGCAGTACTTC.

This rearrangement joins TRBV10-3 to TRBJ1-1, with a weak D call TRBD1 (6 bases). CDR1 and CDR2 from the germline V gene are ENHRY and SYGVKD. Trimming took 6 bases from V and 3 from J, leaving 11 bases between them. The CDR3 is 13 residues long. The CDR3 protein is CAIRGQWDTEAFF. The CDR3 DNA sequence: TGTGCCATCAGGGGACAATGGGACACTGAAGCTTTCTTT.

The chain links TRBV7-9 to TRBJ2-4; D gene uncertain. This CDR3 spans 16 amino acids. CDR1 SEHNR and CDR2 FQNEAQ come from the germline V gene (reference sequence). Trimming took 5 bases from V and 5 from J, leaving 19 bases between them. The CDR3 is CASSPWVGSPENIQYF. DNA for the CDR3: TGTGCCAGCAGCCCGTGGGTGGGCTCGCCGGAAAACATTCAGTACTTC.

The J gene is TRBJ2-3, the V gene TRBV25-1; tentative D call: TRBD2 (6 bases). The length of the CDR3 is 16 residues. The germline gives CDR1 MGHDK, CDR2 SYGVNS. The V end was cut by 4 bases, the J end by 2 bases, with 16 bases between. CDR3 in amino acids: CASSAIEGLYTDTQYF. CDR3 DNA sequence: TGTGCCAGCAGTGCAATCGAGGGACTTTACACAGATACGCAGTATTTT.

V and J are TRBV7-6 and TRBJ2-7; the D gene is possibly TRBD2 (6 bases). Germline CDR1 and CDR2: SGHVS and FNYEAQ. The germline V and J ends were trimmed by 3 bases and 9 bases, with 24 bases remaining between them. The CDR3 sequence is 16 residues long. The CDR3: CASSFLEGRGEEGQYF. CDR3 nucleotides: TGTGCCAGCAGCTTCTTAGAAGGGCGCGGTGAGGAGGGGCAGTACTTC.

The CDR3 sequence: CASSFGTSQDTQYF. CDR3 nucleotides: TGTGCCAGCAGCTTCGGGACTAGCCAAGATACGCAGTATTTT. The chain has TRBV11-2 and TRBJ2-3, with TRBD2 matching 9 bases. V shed 3 bases and J 5 bases; nucleotides not matched to a gene: 3. The CDR3 extends over 14 amino acids. Per germline, CDR1 SGHAT and CDR2 FQNNGV.

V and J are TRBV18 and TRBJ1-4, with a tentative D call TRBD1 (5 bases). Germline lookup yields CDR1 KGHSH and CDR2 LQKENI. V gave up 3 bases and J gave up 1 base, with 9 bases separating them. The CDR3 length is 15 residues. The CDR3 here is CASSPSGLTNEKLFF. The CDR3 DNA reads TGTGCCAGCTCACCTTCGGGGCTAACTAATGAAAAACTGTTTTTT.

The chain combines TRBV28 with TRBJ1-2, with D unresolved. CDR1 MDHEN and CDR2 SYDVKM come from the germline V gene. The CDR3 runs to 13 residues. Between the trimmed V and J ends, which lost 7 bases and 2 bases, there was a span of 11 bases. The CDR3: CASNGGRNYGYTF. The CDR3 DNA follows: TGTGCCAGCAATGGAGGACGGAACTATGGCTACACCTTC.

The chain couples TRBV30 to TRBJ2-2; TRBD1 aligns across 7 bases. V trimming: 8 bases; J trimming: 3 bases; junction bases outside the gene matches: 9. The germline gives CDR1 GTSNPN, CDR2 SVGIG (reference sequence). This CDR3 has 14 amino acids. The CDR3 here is CARVRTGYTGELFF. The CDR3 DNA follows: TGTGCCCGAGTGAGGACAGGCTACACCGGGGAGCTGTTTTTT.

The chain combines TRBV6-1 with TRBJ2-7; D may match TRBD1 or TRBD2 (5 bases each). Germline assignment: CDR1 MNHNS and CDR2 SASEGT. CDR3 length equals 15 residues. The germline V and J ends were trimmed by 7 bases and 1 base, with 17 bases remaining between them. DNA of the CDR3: TGTGCCAGCACTAACGGGGCGGGCAGATCCTACGAGCAGTACTTC. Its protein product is CASTNGAGRSYEQYF.

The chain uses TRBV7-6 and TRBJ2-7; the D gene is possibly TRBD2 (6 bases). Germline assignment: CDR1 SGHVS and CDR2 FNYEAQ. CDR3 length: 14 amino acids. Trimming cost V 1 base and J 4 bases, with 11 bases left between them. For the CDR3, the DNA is TGTGCCAGCAGCTTAGGGGAGACTAGATACGAGCAGTACTTC. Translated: CASSLGETRYEQYF.

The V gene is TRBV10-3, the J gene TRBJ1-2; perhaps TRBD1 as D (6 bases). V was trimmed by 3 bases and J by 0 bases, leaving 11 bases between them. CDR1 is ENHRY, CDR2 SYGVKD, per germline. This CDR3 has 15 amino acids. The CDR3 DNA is TGTGCCATCAGTGAAGGCGCAGGGGCTAACTATGGCTACACCTTC. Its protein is CAISEGAGANYGYTF.

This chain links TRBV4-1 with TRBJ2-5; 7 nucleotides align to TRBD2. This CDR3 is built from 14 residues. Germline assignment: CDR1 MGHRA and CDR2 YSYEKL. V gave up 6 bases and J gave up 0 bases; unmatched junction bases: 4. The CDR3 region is CASSLGGYQETQYF. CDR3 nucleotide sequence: TGCGCCAGCAGTCTCGGGGGGTACCAAGAGACCCAGTACTTC.

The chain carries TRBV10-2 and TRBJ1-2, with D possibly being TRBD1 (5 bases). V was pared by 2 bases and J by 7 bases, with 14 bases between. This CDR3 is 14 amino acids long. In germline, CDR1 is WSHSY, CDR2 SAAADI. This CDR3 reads CASSETWQGRGYTF. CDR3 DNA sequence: TGCGCCAGCAGTGAGACTTGGCAGGGCCGTGGCTACACCTTC.

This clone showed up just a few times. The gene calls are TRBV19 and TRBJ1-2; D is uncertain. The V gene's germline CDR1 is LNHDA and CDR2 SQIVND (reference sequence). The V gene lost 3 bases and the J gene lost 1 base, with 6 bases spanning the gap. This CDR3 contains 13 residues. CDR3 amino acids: CASSIENNYGYTF. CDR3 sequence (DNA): TGTGCCAGTAGTATTGAGAATAACTATGGCTACACCTTC.

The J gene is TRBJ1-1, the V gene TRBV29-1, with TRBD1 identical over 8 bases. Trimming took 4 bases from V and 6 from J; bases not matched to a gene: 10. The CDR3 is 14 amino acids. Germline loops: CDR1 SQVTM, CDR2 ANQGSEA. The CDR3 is CSVALTGEGSEAFF. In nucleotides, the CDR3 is TGCAGCGTTGCGCTGACAGGGGAAGGCTCTGAAGCTTTCTTT.

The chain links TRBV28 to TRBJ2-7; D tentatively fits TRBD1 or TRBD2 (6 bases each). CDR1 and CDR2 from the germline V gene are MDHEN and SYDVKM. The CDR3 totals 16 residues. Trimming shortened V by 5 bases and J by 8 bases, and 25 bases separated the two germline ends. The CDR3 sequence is CASSPDLGGNQDKQYF. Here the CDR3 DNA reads TGTGCCAGCAGTCCGGACCTAGGGGGGAACCAAGACAAGCAGTACTTC.

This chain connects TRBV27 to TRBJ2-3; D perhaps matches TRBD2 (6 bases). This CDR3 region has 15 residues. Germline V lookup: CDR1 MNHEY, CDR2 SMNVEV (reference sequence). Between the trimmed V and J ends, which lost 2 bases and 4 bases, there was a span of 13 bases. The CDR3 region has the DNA TGTGCCAGCAGTTTAAGGGCGGGATTTGCAGATACGCAGTATTTT. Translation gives CASSLRAGFADTQYF.

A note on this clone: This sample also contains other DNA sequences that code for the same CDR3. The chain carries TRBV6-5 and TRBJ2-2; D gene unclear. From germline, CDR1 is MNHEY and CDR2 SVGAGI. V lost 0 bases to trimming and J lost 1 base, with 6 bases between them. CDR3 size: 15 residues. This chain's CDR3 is CASSYSAENTGELFF. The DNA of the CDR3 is TGTGCCAGCAGTTACTCGGCAGAGAACACCGGGGAGCTGTTTTTT.

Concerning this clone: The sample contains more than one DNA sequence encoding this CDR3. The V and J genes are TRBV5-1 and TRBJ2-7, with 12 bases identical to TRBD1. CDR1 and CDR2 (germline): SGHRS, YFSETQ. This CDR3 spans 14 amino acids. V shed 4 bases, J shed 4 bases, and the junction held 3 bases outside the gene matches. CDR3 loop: CASSQGQGAYEQYF. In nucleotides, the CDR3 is TGCGCCAGCAGCCAGGGACAGGGGGCGTACGAGCAGTACTTC.